This T cell receptor beta chain was sequenced in a study of T cells in Graves' hyperthyroidism and ophthalmopathy. Study-wide results and limits: Most thyroid clonotypes expanded above 0.001 appeared in blood too.

Trimming took 4 bases from V and 2 from J; bases not matched to a gene: 6. From germline, CDR1 is MGHRA and CDR2 YSYEKL. The CDR3 is 15 residues long. Extraction of PBMCs used roughly 9.3 ml of fresh peripheral blood. This clonotype has only a few counts. The antigen is not known. Researchers took RNA transcripts and amplified the TCR beta CDR3 regions from them. The TCR CDR3 was amplified in a first-round RT-PCR using the HTBI primer set. Using its own MiXCR run on the multiplex PCR reads, TCRdb lists one record per CDR3 protein. The sample has roughly 160,000 distinct CDR3 sequences, 9.4% seen once. The receptor was isolated from a woman in her late teens or twenties with Graves' hyperthyroidism that later progressed to Graves' ophthalmopathy. This chain joins TRBV4-1 and TRBJ2-7; 9 bases are shared with TRBD2. Material: blood. Here the CDR3 reads CASSRGGDPAYEQYF. Written as DNA, the CDR3 is TGCGCCAGCAGCCGCGGGGGGGATCCCGCCTACGAGCAGTACTTC.